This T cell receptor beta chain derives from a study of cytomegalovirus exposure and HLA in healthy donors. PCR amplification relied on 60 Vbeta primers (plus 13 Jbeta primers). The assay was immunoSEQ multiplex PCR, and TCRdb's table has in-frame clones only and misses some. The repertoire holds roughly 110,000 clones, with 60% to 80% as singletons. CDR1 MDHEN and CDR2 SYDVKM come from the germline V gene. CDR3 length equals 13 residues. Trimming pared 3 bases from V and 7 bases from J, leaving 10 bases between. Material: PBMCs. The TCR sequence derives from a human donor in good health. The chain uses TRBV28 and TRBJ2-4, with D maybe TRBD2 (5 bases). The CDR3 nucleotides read TGTGCCAGCAGTTTCCGGGGAATCAACATTCAGTACTTC. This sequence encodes CASSFRGINIQYF.